The clone carrying this TCR beta chain was seen more than once but under ten times. The antigen is not known. V dropped 4 bases and J dropped 5 bases, with 17 bases sitting between them. This CDR3 has 15 residues. Germline V gives CDR1 KGHSH, CDR2 LQKENI. Each of two time points yielded six milliliters of peripheral venous blood. Multiplex PCR in two rounds served to amplify TCR beta CDR3 from genomic DNA. Round-one PCR had primers specific to each TRBV and TRBJ gene. Via MiXCR, TCRdb re-called the multiplex PCR reads, giving one row per CDR3 protein. The sample has approximately 35,000 distinct CDR3 sequences; less than 45% are singletons. The entry originates in a study of prognosis after radiotherapy for stage I lung cancer. The study's findings and limits: Lower post-radiation Shannon entropy was seen in patients who went on to develop distant metastases.

The TCR comes from a donor at least 50 years old with non-small cell lung cancer. The material was PBMCs, obtained before or after stereotactic body radiation therapy (not recorded which). The chain carries TRBV18 and TRBJ1-1; the D gene is possibly TRBD1 (5 bases). CDR3 sequence reads: CASSRTREIITEAFF. The CDR3, as DNA: TGTGCCAGCTCACGGACAAGGGAAATAATAACTGAAGCTTTCTTT.